The TCR beta chain described here comes from a study of blood T cell repertoires in COVID-19. Across the study: Material from acute and convalescent COVID-19 was sourced from the United States, Italy and Spain.

Participant ages covered roughly 18 to 89 years across about two dozen US areas. Participant reports of clinical history set cohort assignment. The CDR3 is 16 amino acids. V lost 4 bases and J lost 4; bases outside the gene matches: 6. Germline V gene lookup returns CDR1 SGHVS and CDR2 FQNEAQ. Sequencing was performed with immunoSEQ multiplex PCR; in TCRdb, only in-frame clones are kept and a portion is missing. In the table there are 200,000 to 250,000 clones, 87% of which are singletons. The V gene is TRBV7-8, the J gene TRBJ2-3; 12 nucleotides line up with TRBD2. Sequenced input: PBMCs or T cells enriched from blood (not recorded which). This TCR was recovered from a woman aged 30 to 39 with acute COVID-19. CDR3 region: CASSSLAGGSSDTQYF. The DNA of the CDR3 is TGTGCCAGCAGCTCCCTAGCGGGGGGGAGTTCAGATACGCAGTATTTT.